The text below deals with one T cell receptor (beta chain). What it recognizes is unknown. This specimen comes from a study of cytomegalovirus exposure and HLA in healthy donors. Whole-study findings and limits: There were approximately 150 TCR beta chains listed as cytomegalovirus-associated.

Both 60 Vbeta primers and 13 Jbeta primers went into the PCR. Method: immunoSEQ multiplex PCR; TCRdb's copy keeps in-frame clones and lacks some. This sample has some 190,000 clones, with approximately 80% found just once. This sequence originates from a man aged 18 to 29 in good health and CMV-seronegative. Sequencing was carried out using PBMCs.

The CDR3 sequence: CASSGVTGVDGYTF. CDR3 coding DNA: TGTGCCAGCAGTGGGGTGACAGGGGTAGATGGCTACACCTTC. The chain is built from TRBV2 and TRBJ1-2, with 8 bases aligning to TRBD1. In germline, CDR1 is SNHLY, CDR2 FYNNEI. With V trimmed by 4 bases and J by 6 bases, 7 bases remained unmatched. The CDR3 loop spans 14 amino acids.